A selection of T cell receptor beta chains follows, all from one sample in a study of early T cells in non-severe SARS-CoV-2 infection. Each CDR3 protein is one row after TCRdb ran MiXCR on the 5' RACE reads. Of roughly 34,000 distinct CDR3 sequences listed, 4% to 5% are singletons. Specimen: whole blood. The receptors here all came from an adult who was a healthcare worker with PCR-confirmed SARS-CoV-2 infection or an uninfected control (not recorded which). Both conserved end residues are part of each CDR3. D genes are given only for firm matches. Size is stated for part of the rows, as once, few or many counts, or as a class when the clone is expanded.

>TRBV25-1|-|-|TRBJ1-1
TGTGCCAGCCACGGGAACCTGAACACTGAAGCTTTCTTT
CASHGNLNTEAFF
>TRBV20-1|many|TRBD1|TRBJ2-3
TGCAGTGCTAGGAACCGACAGGGGATAACAGATACGCAGTATTTT
CSARNRQGITDTQYF
>TRBV7-6|few|TRBD2|TRBJ2-3
TGTGCCAGCAGCTCTTACCTCAGCGGGAGGGTCACAGATACGCAGTATTTT
CASSSYLSGRVTDTQYF
>TRBV7-6|-|TRBD2|TRBJ2-3
TGTGCCAGCAGCTTAGGGACTAGCGGGAGGACAGATACGCAGTATTTT
CASSLGTSGRTDTQYF
>TRBV9|medium-sized|TRBD2|TRBJ2-1
TGTGCCAGCAGGGGTGATGTGCTAGCGGGGGTCAATGAGCAGTTCTTC
CASRGDVLAGVNEQFF
>TRBV4-3|many|TRBD1|TRBJ2-1
TGCGCCAGCAGCCATATTGACAGGGGTTACAATGAGCAGTTCTTC
CASSHIDRGYNEQFF
>TRBV28|many|-|TRBJ2-5
TGTGCCAGCAAAGACCCAGCCCAGGAGACCCAGTACTTC
CASKDPAQETQYF
>TRBV7-9|few|TRBD2|TRBJ2-1
TGTGCCAGCAGCTGGACTAGCGGGGGATCCTACAATGAGCAGTTCTTC
CASSWTSGGSYNEQFF
>TRBV15|many|-|TRBJ2-7
TGTGCCACCAGCGACCGGATAACAGGGAGCGAGCAGTACTTC
CATSDRITGSEQYF
>TRBV19|-|TRBD1|TRBJ2-7
TGTGCCAGTAGTGCTCCGGGACAGTTAACCTACGAGCAGTACTTC
CASSAPGQLTYEQYF
>TRBV5-1|many|-|TRBJ2-7
TGCGCCAGCAGCTTGGAGGTTAGCTCGTACGAGCAGTACTTC
CASSLEVSSYEQYF
>TRBV4-3|many|TRBD1|TRBJ1-5
TGCGCCAGCAGCCTGGACAGGGGCAATCAGCCCCAGCATTTT
CASSLDRGNQPQHF
>TRBV10-3|many|-|TRBJ1-4
TGTGCCATCAGTGAGTCGGAAAGCAGGGTCGGTGATTATAGTGAAAAACTGTTTTTT
CAISESESRVGDYSEKLFF
>TRBV7-2|many|-|TRBJ2-7
TGTGCCAGCAGCTCCTCCTCCGACTGGGGGACCTACGAGCAGTACTTC
CASSSSSDWGTYEQYF
>TRBV12-3/TRBV12-4|few|-|TRBJ2-7
TGTGCCAGCAGCTCAGGCCCCTACGAGCAGTACTTC
CASSSGPYEQYF
>TRBV6-2/TRBV6-3|many|-|TRBJ2-7
TGTGCCAGCAGTTACTCCCCAACCGGAGTCTACGAGCAGTACTTC
CASSYSPTGVYEQYF
>TRBV19|-|TRBD2|TRBJ2-4
TGTGCCAGTAGTATGGGAGGGGATTTTAACATTCAGTACTTC
CASSMGGDFNIQYF
>TRBV27|-|TRBD1|TRBJ1-5
TGTGCCAGCAGTTTTACAGGGGGAACAAATCAGCCCCAGCATTTT
CASSFTGGTNQPQHF
>TRBV7-3|many|TRBD2|TRBJ2-1
TGTGCCAGCAGCGTTACTAGCGTTGGTGAGCAGTTCTTC
CASSVTSVGEQFF
>TRBV7-9|many|-|TRBJ2-2
TGTGCCAGCACCCCTCCCACCGGGGAGCTGTTTTTT
CASTPPTGELFF
>TRBV7-2|many|TRBD1|TRBJ2-2
TGTGCCAGCAGAGGACAGGGGAGGTGGGAGCTGTTTTTT
CASRGQGRWELFF
>TRBV6-6|many|-|TRBJ2-7
TGTGCCAGCAGTGCCTCATACGAGCAGTACTTC
CASSASYEQYF
>TRBV10-1|many|-|TRBJ2-3
TGCGCCAGCAGCCGGGGGTCATCGGATACGCAGTATTTT
CASSRGSSDTQYF
>TRBV12-3/TRBV12-4|many|-|TRBJ2-7
TGTGCCAGCACCCCGGGTAGCTTGGTCTACGAGCAGTACTTC
CASTPGSLVYEQYF
>TRBV19|many|TRBD1|TRBJ2-3
TGTGCCAGTAGTATATTCGGACAGGGGGATGGAACAGATACGCAGTATTTT
CASSIFGQGDGTDTQYF
>TRBV7-9|many|-|TRBJ2-3
TGTGCCAGCAGCTTAGGAGGGCTCACAGATACGCAGTATTTT
CASSLGGLTDTQYF
>TRBV29-1|many|TRBD2|TRBJ2-7
TGCAGCGTTGAAACTAGCGGTTTCGACGAGCAGTACTTC
CSVETSGFDEQYF
>TRBV11-2|once|TRBD1|TRBJ2-1
TGTGCCAGCAGCTTGCGGCAGGGGGCGAATGAGCAGTTCTTC
CASSLRQGANEQFF
>TRBV5-6|many|-|TRBJ1-6
TGTGCCAGCAGGCGGGATTTGGGGAATTCACCCCTCCACTTT
CASRRDLGNSPLHF
>TRBV5-1|many|-|TRBJ2-1
TGCGCCAGCAGCTTGGGGTCCGGGCCCGCCTCCTACAATGAGCAGTTCTTC
CASSLGSGPASYNEQFF
>TRBV28|many|TRBD2|TRBJ2-2
TGTGCCAGCGGGACTAGACAAACCGGGGAGCTGTTTTTT
CASGTRQTGELFF
>TRBV11-2|many|TRBD2|TRBJ2-2
TGTGCCAGCAGCCCAGGGGCCCTAGCGGGGGGTACCACCGGGGAGCTGTTTTTT
CASSPGALAGGTTGELFF
>TRBV20-1|many|-|TRBJ2-2
TGCAGTGCTAGAGCCCCGGGGGTCACCGGGGAGCTGTTTTTT
CSARAPGVTGELFF
>TRBV12-3/TRBV12-4|many|-|TRBJ1-2
TGTGCCAGCAGTCTCCGACAATCAGATGGCTACACCTTC
CASSLRQSDGYTF
>TRBV7-2|many|TRBD2|TRBJ2-3
TGTGCCAGCAGCTTTGCTAGCGGGGGAAACACAGATACGCAGTATTTT
CASSFASGGNTDTQYF
>TRBV7-2|many|TRBD1|TRBJ2-2
TGTGCCAGCAGCTCCAGGACAGGGGGCACCGGGGAGCTGTTTTTT
CASSSRTGGTGELFF
>TRBV24-1|many|-|TRBJ1-5
TGTGCCACCAGTGATCAATATCAGCCCCAGCATTTT
CATSDQYQPQHF
>TRBV6-6|many|-|TRBJ1-1
TGTGCCAGCAGTTGGGGGAGTTTCGGGCCCGAGGGATTGAACACTGAAGCTTTCTTT
CASSWGSFGPEGLNTEAFF
>TRBV29-1|many|-|TRBJ1-1
TGCAGCGGGATGAACACTGAAGCTTTCTTT
CSGMNTEAFF
>TRBV6-2/TRBV6-3|many|-|TRBJ2-3
TGTGCCAGCAGTTACACCACCCCCGGTACGCAGTATTTT
CASSYTTPGTQYF
>TRBV7-2|many|-|TRBJ1-1
TGTGCCAGCAGCTTAGTCTCAGGGATTAATACTGAAGCTTTCTTT
CASSLVSGINTEAFF
>TRBV10-3|many|-|TRBJ2-5
TGTGCCATCAGTGACCAGAAAGCGTACCAAGAGACCCAGTACTTC
CAISDQKAYQETQYF
>TRBV7-2|many|-|TRBJ1-2
TGTGCCAGCAGCTTAGAACAGGGACTGGGCTACACCTTC
CASSLEQGLGYTF
>TRBV7-2|many|-|TRBJ1-5
TGTGCCAGCAGCCTCCGGGATAACAATCAGCCCCAGCATTTT
CASSLRDNNQPQHF
>TRBV12-3/TRBV12-4|many|-|TRBJ2-1
TGTGCCAGCAGTTTGGGTATTAGCGAGAACAATGAGCAGTTCTTC
CASSLGISENNEQFF
>TRBV20-1|many|TRBD2|TRBJ2-3
TGCAGTGCAGGGGTGACTAGCGGCACAGATACGCAGTATTTT
CSAGVTSGTDTQYF
>TRBV19|many|TRBD1|TRBJ1-5
TGTGCCAGTAGTATAGGGGGGACAGGGGCTACCAATCAGCCCCAGCATTTT
CASSIGGTGATNQPQHF
>TRBV5-1|many|TRBD1|TRBJ2-5
TGCGCCAGCAGCTTGGGGACAGGGAGAGAGACCCAGTACTTC
CASSLGTGRETQYF
>TRBV5-1|many|-|TRBJ2-5
TGCGCCAGCAGCTCGGGGGACCTACAAGAGACCCAGTACTTC
CASSSGDLQETQYF
>TRBV5-1|-|-|TRBJ2-1
TGCGCCAGCAGCTTGGAAGGGGGCAATGAGCAGTTCTTC
CASSLEGGNEQFF
>TRBV6-5|many|TRBD1|TRBJ2-7
TGTGCCAGCAGTTACTCTGGGACAGGTCTAGGAGAGCAGTACTTC
CASSYSGTGLGEQYF
>TRBV5-1|many|TRBD1|TRBJ2-1
TGCGCCAGCAGCTTAGGACAGGGGGCGTTCAATGAGCAGTTCTTC
CASSLGQGAFNEQFF
>TRBV29-1|medium-sized|TRBD2|TRBJ2-3
TGCAGCGTTGGGAATGGCGGGGGTGTGACAGATACGCAGTATTTT
CSVGNGGGVTDTQYF